These 9 T cell receptor beta chains share one sample of origin, sequenced in a study of CD8+CD57+ T cells in acquired aplastic anemia. Investigators profiled TCR beta VDJ and CDR3 from genomic DNA template. TCRdb redid the calling of the reads with MiXCR, one entry per CDR3 protein. The sample records around 140,000 distinct CDR3 sequences, less than 45% being singletons. Input material: sorted CD4+, CD8+, or CD8+CD57+ T cells (not recorded which) from PBMCs. These receptor sequences come from a human donor in good health, serving as a control.

The chain links TRBV7-9 to TRBJ1-4; the D gene is possibly TRBD1 (5 bases). The V and J ends lost 3 bases and 3 bases respectively, with 5 bases between them. The germline V gene encodes CDR1 SEHNR and CDR2 FQNEAQ (reference sequence). The CDR3 has 13 amino acids. CDR3 coding DNA: TGTGCCAGCAGCTTCAGGGCTAATGAAAAACTGTTTTTT. Translating it yields CASSFRANEKLFF.

The chain links TRBV10-3 to TRBJ2-5; TRBD1 matches at 7 bases. The CDR3 loop spans 12 amino acids. Germline V gene sequence: CDR1 ENHRY, CDR2 SYGVKD. V lost 8 bases and J lost 5; bases outside the gene matches: 5. As DNA, the CDR3 is TGTGCCATCGGTCAGGGGGAGGAGACCCAGTACTTC. Its translation is CAIGQGEETQYF.

This clonotype showed up just a few times. The V and J genes are TRBV29-1 and TRBJ2-7, with D hard to call. From germline, CDR1 is SQVTM and CDR2 ANQGSEA. V lost 4 bases and J lost 2, with 9 bases in between. The CDR3 covers 12 residues. As DNA, the CDR3 is TGCAGCGTTGGGACGGCCGCCTACGAGCAGTACTTC. Translation gives CSVGTAAYEQYF.

The V and J genes are TRBV7-9 and TRBJ1-2; D call uncertain. This CDR3 is built from 13 residues. The ends were cut back, 5 bases at V and 4 bases at J, with 11 bases in the middle. CDR1 SEHNR and CDR2 FQNEAQ come from the germline V gene (reference sequence). In DNA form, the CDR3 reads TGTGCCAGCAGCCCAGCGGGATCCTATGGCTACACCTTC. It translates to CASSPAGSYGYTF.

This clonotype was seen once. The J gene is TRBJ2-7, the V gene TRBV10-2; D is perhaps TRBD1 (5 bases). The end of the DNA aligns better with TRBJ2-5, so the J call may be wrong. The CDR3 totals 16 residues. From germline, CDR1 is WSHSY and CDR2 SAAADI. The CDR3 DNA reads as TGCGCCAGCAGTACCCCCGGACATAGGGGCCAAGAGACCCAGTACTTC. It specifies CASSTPGHRGQETQYF.

This clonotype was counted ten times or more. The rearrangement links TRBV24-1 to TRBJ2-1; D may match TRBD1 or TRBD2 (5 bases each). The CDR3 loop spans 14 amino acids. CDR1 is KGHDR and CDR2 is SFDVKD in the germline V gene. V was cut by 7 bases and J by 6 bases, with 15 bases left in between. CDR3 region: CATRSTRGPNEQFF. The CDR3 DNA reads as TGTGCCACCAGGTCAACTAGGGGCCCCAATGAGCAGTTCTTC.

This clonotype was seen ten or more times. The genes are TRBV2 and TRBJ2-3; TRBD1 or TRBD2 may be the D gene (5 bases each). V was clipped by 2 bases and J by 9 bases, with 6 bases between them. The germline V gene encodes CDR1 SNHLY and CDR2 FYNNEI. There are 11 residues in the CDR3. CDR3 in DNA: TGTGCCAGCAGTGAATGGGGGACGCAGTATTTT. It yields the protein CASSEWGTQYF.

This clonotype was counted many times. The J gene is TRBJ1-3, the V gene TRBV6-5; D is uncertain. Trimming left V 3 bases short and J 8 bases short, with 14 bases between. This CDR3 has 14 residues. Germline assignment: CDR1 MNHEY and CDR2 SVGAGI. The CDR3 region is CASSYRGDGDTIYF. Written as DNA, the CDR3 is TGTGCCAGCAGTTATCGAGGCGATGGGGACACCATATATTTT.

This clonotype was detected many times. The rearrangement joins TRBV9 to TRBJ2-1, with a possible D match to TRBD2 (6 bases). Germline-derived CDR1 and CDR2 are SGDLS and YYNGEE. The CDR3 is 16 amino acids. Trimming removed 4 bases at V and 6 bases at J, with 20 bases between. CDR3 residues: CASSPRSAGRFNEQFF. The CDR3, as DNA: TGTGCCAGCAGCCCGAGGTCGGCAGGGAGGTTCAATGAGCAGTTCTTC.